This T cell receptor (beta chain) was sequenced during a study of blood T cells in healthy people across ages (dated by TCRdb to the mid-2010s). A note on the overall study: In model experiments, template switching captured roughly one uniquely barcoded TCR beta cDNA molecule for every two T cells. The study measured age-related changes in TCR beta repertoire diversity using deep sequencing normalized with unique cDNA molecular identifiers. Four age groups were formed from the donors: young (average approximately 15 years), middle-aged (around 39), aged (about 62) and long-lived (about 80). Donors of different ages were randomly distributed across sequencing lanes to avoid experimental bias. Using the same blood draw, the study looked at two additional independent replicas of 1 million unique cDNA reads for two donors, one aged 18 to 30 and the other aged 80 or older. General study outcomes and caveats: There was a strong correlation between observed TCR beta diversity and the percentage of naive T cells measured by flow cytometry. Because profiling used bulk unsorted PBMCs, naive and antigen-experienced compartments could not be compared conclusively. Compared with the aged group, more naive CD4+ T cells, fewer expanded clones and increased TCR diversity were shown by the long-lived group, suggesting age selection. Estimates of total diversity from one million sequenced T cells were regarded as lower bounds and underestimates. As age increased, observed TCR beta diversity per million T cells dropped in a roughly linear way, and a significant reduction was already evident by age approximately 40. Donor CMV infection status was unknown, potentially confounding age-related changes in expanded clonotypes.

The CDR1 and CDR2 encoded by the germline V gene are MGHDK and SYGVNS. V is pruned by 6 bases and J by 15 bases, leaving 10 bases of the junction without a gene match. The CDR3 contains 12 residues, cysteine and phenylalanine counted. The retained sequence is limited to the CDR3, 36 bases, with the frame set at the first base. To note about this clonotype: Its recognized antigen is unknown. Base-call qualities are not available, and no considerably larger clone is one nucleotide away.

The library was obtained by 5' RACE. TCRdb names Illumina HiSeq 2500 as the instrument used. A second PCR of about 6 to 11 cycles was performed with a sample-barcoded 5' primer and a J-beta primer mix. A unique molecular identifier was introduced onto each TCR beta cDNA molecule by a template-switch 5' adaptor carrying 12 random nucleotides. At least 2.5 million CDR3-containing paired-end reads were obtained from each sample. First-strand cDNA was synthesized from all RNA with the Mint cDNA synthesis kit, primed by a TRBC-specific oligonucleotide. After uracil-DNA glycosylase treatment, a first 18-cycle PCR used universal primers M1SS and BC2_uni_R on all cDNA. The authors' pipeline ran thus. For normalization, 1 million high-quality reads, each with a distinct molecular identifier, were randomly selected from each sample. Reads with shared molecular identifiers were discarded instead of being binned into consensus sequences. MiTCR, run with a Q25 quality threshold and the strictest error-elimination algorithm, handled CDR3 identification, clonotype clustering and error correction. A nonparametric unseen species model with Euler transformation was used to estimate a lower bound on total TCR beta diversity. TCRdb handled the public reads itself, with Q25 trimming in fastp and clone calling in MiXCR, and kept productive beta chains. Rows matching on CDR3 protein sequence are summarized as one entry with the most common DNA and genes. TCRdb, not the authors, supplied the V and J calls. This sample gives around 800,000 distinct CDR3 sequences in total; around 43% of them show up just once. In total, the top ten clones hold roughly a fifth of the sample.

The donors were about 40 Caucasian individuals from Russia, aged roughly 6 to 90 years, who were systemically healthy. Around 9.7 milliliters of peripheral blood were collected from each donor into EDTA-treated Vacutainer tubes. Ficoll-Paque density-gradient centrifugation was used to isolate PBMCs, with at least 7 million per sample. Total RNA was extracted from PBMCs with Trizol reagent, with at least 6 micrograms obtained per sample. Naive CD45RAhigh/CD27high T cell percentages were measured by flow cytometry on a PBMC aliquot from every donor. The TCR was taken from a man aged 55 to 70 in good health. The chain is made from TRBV25-1 and TRBJ2-1; 8 central bases correspond to TRBD2. The sequenced sample consisted of blood. The sequenced DNA: TGTGCCAGCAGCTTCGGGGGGGGCGGTTGGTTCTTC. It translates as CASSFGGGGWFF.